This T cell receptor beta chain was identified in a study of OX40 agonist ivuxolimab in advanced cancers. For context, the study as a whole: Ivuxolimab was an agonistic, fully human IgG2 monoclonal antibody directed against OX40 (CD134), a costimulatory receptor. The point of sequencing TCRbeta in the periphery was to test whether ivuxolimab changed TCR sequence diversity and drove clonal T-cell expansion. Among the approximately 50 dose-escalation patients, roughly 20 had hepatocellular carcinoma, roughly 15 melanoma, 9 renal cell carcinoma and 9 head and neck cancer. A male proportion of 82.7% and a mean age of approximately 55 years, ranging from about 23 to 79, were recorded for the dose-escalation cohort. Prior anti-PD-1, anti-PD-L1 or anti-CTLA-4 therapy was permitted, and checkpoint inhibitors had been received by about 37% of dose-escalation patients. Partial responses occurred in three dose-escalation patients: two with cutaneous melanoma and one with hepatocellular carcinoma. The paper covers the monotherapy dose-escalation part of the phase I ivuxolimab trial, which included N ≈ 50 patients. Intravenous ivuxolimab was administered to patients every 2 weeks at six dose levels: 0.01, 0.1, 0.3, 1.5, 3 and 10 mg/kg.

In regard to this clone: The specificity of this receptor is unknown. Nothing much larger sits one base from this clone, and base qualities are not available.

The trial excluded patients who had a history of autoimmune disease or were on systemic immunosuppression. Peripheral blood for TCR sequencing was drawn from every dose cohort at baseline, at cycle 4 day 1 and at cycle 7 day 1. The samples were taken from a phase I, first-in-human, multicenter, open-label dose-escalation trial of ivuxolimab. The trial enrolled adults with locally advanced or metastatic head and neck squamous cell, hepatocellular, melanoma or renal cell carcinoma. Before TCR sequencing, CD4+ T cells and CD8+ T cells from peripheral blood were sorted into separate populations. What the work shows at the level of the full study, not this receptor alone: After ivuxolimab, expanded clones were on average more numerous among CD8+ T cells than among CD4+ T cells. Low levels of normalized T-cell clonal expansion were also seen in some nonresponding patients. The antigen specificity of the peripheral T cells that underwent clonal expansion was not determined. Partial responders in the 0.1-3.0 mg/kg groups had among the lowest normalized peripheral clonal expansion, especially among CD8+ T cells. At doses from 0.1 to 3.0 mg/kg, clonal expansion was seen in both CD4+ and CD8+ blood T cells between baseline and week 6.

For sequencing of the TCRbeta CDR3 region, genomic DNA was extracted from the sorted cells. The immunoSEQ Assay was used to sequence the TCRbeta CDR3 regions. TCRdb re-hosts the immuneACCESS table, in-frame sequences only. Its copies lack some clones; in the studies checked, an unresolved V gene accounts for under half of them, and the cause for the rest is not known. The sample profile shows around 75,000 clones; around 90% of them were found once. The ten largest clones represent 10% of the sample. The CDR3 goes from the cysteine to the phenylalanine over 15 residues. Of the read, only the CDR3 DNA is kept; its 45 bases are in frame from base 1. The junction shows trimming of 6 bases on V and 7 bases on J, plus 19 bases between the germline ends. Taken from the germline V gene, the CDR1 and CDR2 loops are SGHTA and FQGNSA.

Recombination connected TRBV7-2 to TRBJ2-1; TRBD2 is a possible D gene, resting on 6 matching bases. This sequence originates from an adult with an advanced solid tumor such as melanoma, head and neck, liver or kidney cancer. The sequencing used CD4+ or CD8+ T cells sorted from blood, collected in a trial of the OX40 agonist ivuxolimab. The CDR3 has the sequence CASRAGTGVWNEQFF. At the DNA level, the sequence is TGTGCCAGCAGGGCCGGGACGGGGGTTTGGAATGAGCAGTTCTTC. With all but the CDR3 taken from the reference TRBV7-2 and TRBJ2-1 genes, the full variable domain is: GAGVSQSPSNKVTEKGKDVELRCDPISGHTALYWYRQSLGQGLEFLIYFQGNSAPDKSGLPSDRFSAERTGGSVSTLTIQRTQQEDSAVYLCASRAGTGVWNEQFFGPGTRLTVL.